This T cell receptor beta chain came from a study of memory CD4+ T cells and cytomegalovirus serostatus (dated by TCRdb to between 2018 and 2020). General notes on the study: The roughly 33 healthy Belgian adults in the cohort included 9 who were CMV seropositive and 24 who were CMV seronegative. CD4+ memory TCRbeta repertoires of a Belgian cohort with known cytomegalovirus serostatus were sequenced in order to replicate a published TCR-based CMV serostatus classifier.

V is cut by 6 bases and J by 5 bases, and the space between the germline ends is 11 bases. The CDR3 numbers 13 residues from cysteine through phenylalanine. The retained sequence is limited to the CDR3, 39 bases, with the frame set at the first base. The germline V gene provides CDR1 MNHNS and CDR2 SASEGT. What the work shows at the level of the full study, not this receptor alone: The results were interpreted as suggesting that the CMV-associated TCR signature is largely present in the CD4+ memory repertoire. A median bootstrapped AUC of 0.95 with a 95% CI of 0.76-1.00 was achieved on the Belgian cohort by the original-framework classifier. For predicting CMV serostatus, the median bootstrapped AUC was approximately 0.95 using the original framework and about 0.9 using a US-trained random forest. Of fewer than 200 previously reported CMV-associated TCRbeta sequences, 60 to 85 appeared in the CD4+ memory repertoires, each in one to five individuals. Only CD4+CD45RO+ memory cells were sequenced, unlike the original study, which covered naive and memory CD4+ and CD8+ populations.

Of note for this clone: No antigen is known for it. No clone much larger than this one lies a single base away; base qualities are absent.

Genomic DNA was extracted from sorted cells with the Quick-DNA Microprep Kit. TCRbeta DNA was amplified with the immunoSEQ hsTCRbeta kit following the manufacturer's protocol. An Illumina MiSeq instrument was used to sequence the TCRbeta libraries. The authors' pipeline ran thus. Following removal of out-of-frame sequences, 2 million to 2.5 million distinct TCRbeta sequences were retained, with an average of around 70,000 per individual. Two values were used to score each individual: the count of about 150 previously reported CMV-associated TCRbeta sequences and the total count of productive distinct TCRbeta sequences. A beta-binomial model was reimplemented in Python, and scikit-learn random forests with default parameters were trained on data from the US cohort. Classifier performance on the Belgian cohort was summarized as median AUC with percentile confidence intervals calculated over 10,000 bootstrap iterations. Imported from immuneACCESS, the table was reduced by TCRdb to in-frame sequences with V and J called. These copies leave out some clones; in studies compared against another copy, an unresolved V gene accounts for under half, and the cause of the remainder is not known. From that table come the V and J calls and clone size; the DNA was used to work out D and trimming. This sample comprises about 61,000 clones, roughly 80% of them detected only once. The biggest ten clones account for 0.88% of the sample.

A FACSAria II was used to sort memory CD4+ T cells, defined as single viable CD3+CD4+CD8-CD45RO+ cells. CMV serostatus was assessed using a Roche Elecsys assay, by which serum IgG against CMV pp150, pp28, p38 and p52 was detected. Once the samples were thawed, total CD4+ T cells were enriched through positive selection using CD4 magnetic microbeads. The samples came from a different study that was designed specifically to examine the CD4+ T cell memory repertoire. Peripheral blood mononuclear cells were isolated and cryopreserved following standard operating procedures; serum was stored at -80 °C. CD3-PerCP (BW264/56), CD4-APC (RPA-T4), CD45RO-PE (UCHT1) and CD8-Pacific Orange (3B5) antibodies were used for staining, and non-viable cells were excluded with Sytox blue.

This clonotype originated in an adult in good health and CMV-seronegative. The sequence links TRBV6-1 to TRBJ1-5, with the D segment identity uncertain. The sequenced material came from memory CD4+ T cells from blood. The nucleotide sequence is TGTGCCAGCAGCCCGGGCTATGATCAGCCCCAGCATTTT. Translated, it reads CASSPGYDQPQHF.